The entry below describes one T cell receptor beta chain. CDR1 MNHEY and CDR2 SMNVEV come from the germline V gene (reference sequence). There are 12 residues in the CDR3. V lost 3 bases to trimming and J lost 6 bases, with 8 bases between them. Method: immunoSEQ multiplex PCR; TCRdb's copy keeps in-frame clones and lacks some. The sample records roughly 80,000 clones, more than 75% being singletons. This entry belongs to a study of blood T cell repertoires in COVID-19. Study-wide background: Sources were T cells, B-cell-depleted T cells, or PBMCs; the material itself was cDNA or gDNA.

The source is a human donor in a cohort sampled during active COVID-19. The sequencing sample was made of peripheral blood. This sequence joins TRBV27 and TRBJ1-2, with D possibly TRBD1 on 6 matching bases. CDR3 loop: CASSFAGDGYTF. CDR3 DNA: TGTGCCAGCAGTTTCGCAGGGGATGGCTACACCTTC.